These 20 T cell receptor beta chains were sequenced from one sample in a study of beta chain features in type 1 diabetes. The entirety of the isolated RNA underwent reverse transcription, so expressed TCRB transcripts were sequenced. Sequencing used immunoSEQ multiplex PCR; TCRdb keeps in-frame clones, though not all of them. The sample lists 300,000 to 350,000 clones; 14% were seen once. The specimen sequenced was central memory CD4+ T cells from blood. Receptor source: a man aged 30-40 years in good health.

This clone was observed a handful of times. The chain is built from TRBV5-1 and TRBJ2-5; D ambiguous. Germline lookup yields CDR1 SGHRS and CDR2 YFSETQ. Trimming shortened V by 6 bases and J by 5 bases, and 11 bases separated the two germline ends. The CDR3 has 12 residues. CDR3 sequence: CASKDLAETQYF. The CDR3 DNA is TGCGCCAGCAAGGACCTGGCGGAGACCCAGTACTTC.

CDR3 DNA: TGTGCCAGCAGCCCACTGACGGGACAGGGTAACACTGAAGCTTTCTTT. Translated: CASSPLTGQGNTEAFF. The chain couples TRBV14 to TRBJ1-1; TRBD1 agrees at 9 bases. V trimming: 4 bases; J trimming: 2 bases; junction bases outside the gene matches: 8. Germline V gene lookup returns CDR1 SGHDN and CDR2 FVKESK. The CDR3 totals 16 residues.

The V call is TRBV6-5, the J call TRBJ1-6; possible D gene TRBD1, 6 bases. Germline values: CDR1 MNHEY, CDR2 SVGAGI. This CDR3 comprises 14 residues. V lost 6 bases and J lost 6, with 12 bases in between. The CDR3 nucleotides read TGTGCCAGCAGAGTAGGACAGATTAATTCACCCCTCCACTTT. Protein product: CASRVGQINSPLHF.

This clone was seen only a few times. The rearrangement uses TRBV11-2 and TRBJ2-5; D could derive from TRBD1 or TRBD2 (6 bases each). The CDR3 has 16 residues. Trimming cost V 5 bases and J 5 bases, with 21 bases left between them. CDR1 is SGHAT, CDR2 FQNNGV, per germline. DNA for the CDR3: TGTGCCAGCAGCCGGGAGATCGGACAGATAATGGAGACCCAGTACTTC. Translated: CASSREIGQIMETQYF.

CDR3 bases: TGTGCCAGCAGTGAAGGACCGACCGACTACGAGCAGTACTTC. Residues: CASSEGPTDYEQYF. V is TRBV6-5 and J is TRBJ2-7; no clear D. This CDR3 comprises 14 residues. From germline, CDR1 is MNHEY and CDR2 SVGAGI. Trimming pared 5 bases from V and 3 bases from J, leaving 14 bases between.

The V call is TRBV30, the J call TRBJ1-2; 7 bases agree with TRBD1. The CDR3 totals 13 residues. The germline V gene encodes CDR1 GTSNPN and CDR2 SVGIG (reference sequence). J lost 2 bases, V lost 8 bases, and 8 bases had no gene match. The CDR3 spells CARRQGLNYGYTF. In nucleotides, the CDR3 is TGTGCCCGCAGACAGGGACTAAACTATGGCTACACCTTC. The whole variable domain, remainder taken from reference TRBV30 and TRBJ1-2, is SQTIHQWPATLVQPVGSPLSLECTVEGTSNPNLYWYRQAAGRGLQLLFYSVGIGQISSEVPQNLSASRPQDRQFILSSKKLLLSDSGFYLCARRQGLNYGYTFGSGTRLTVV.

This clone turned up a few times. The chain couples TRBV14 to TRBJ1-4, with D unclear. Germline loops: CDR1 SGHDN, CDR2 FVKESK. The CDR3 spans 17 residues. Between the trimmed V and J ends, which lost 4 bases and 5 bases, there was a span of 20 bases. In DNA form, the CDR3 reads TGTGCCAGCAGCCCCGGCCGATGGGCAGGCCTGAATGAAAAACTGTTTTTT. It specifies CASSPGRWAGLNEKLFF.

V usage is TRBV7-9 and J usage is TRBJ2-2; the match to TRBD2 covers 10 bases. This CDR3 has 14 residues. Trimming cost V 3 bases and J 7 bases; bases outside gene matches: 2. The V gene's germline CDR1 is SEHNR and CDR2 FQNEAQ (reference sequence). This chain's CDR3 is CASSLSSGSGELFF. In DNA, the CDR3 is TGTGCCAGCAGCTTGTCTAGCGGGAGCGGGGAGCTGTTTTTT.

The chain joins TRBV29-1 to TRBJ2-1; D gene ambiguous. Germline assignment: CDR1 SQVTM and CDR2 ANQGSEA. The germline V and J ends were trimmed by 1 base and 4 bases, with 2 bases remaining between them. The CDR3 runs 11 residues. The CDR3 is CSVEVYNEQFF. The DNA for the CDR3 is TGCAGCGTTGAAGTTTACAATGAGCAGTTCTTC.

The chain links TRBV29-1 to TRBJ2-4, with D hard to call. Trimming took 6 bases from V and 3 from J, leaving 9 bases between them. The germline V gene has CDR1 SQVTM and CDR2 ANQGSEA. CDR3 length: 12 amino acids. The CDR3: CSVLSDKNIQYF. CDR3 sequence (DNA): TGCAGCGTCTTGAGCGACAAAAACATTCAGTACTTC.

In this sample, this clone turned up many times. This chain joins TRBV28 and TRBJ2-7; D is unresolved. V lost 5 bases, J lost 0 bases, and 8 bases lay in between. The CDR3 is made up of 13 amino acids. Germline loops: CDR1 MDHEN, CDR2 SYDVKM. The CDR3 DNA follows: TGTGCCAGCAGTCCGCTCGACTCCTACGAGCAGTACGTC. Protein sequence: CASSPLDSYEQYV.

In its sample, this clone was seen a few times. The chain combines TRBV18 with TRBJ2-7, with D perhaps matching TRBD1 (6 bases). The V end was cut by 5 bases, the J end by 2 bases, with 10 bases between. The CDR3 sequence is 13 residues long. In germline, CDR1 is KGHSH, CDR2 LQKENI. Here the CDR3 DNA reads TGTGCCAGCTCAGAAGACAGGACCTACGAGCAGTACGTC. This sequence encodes CASSEDRTYEQYV.

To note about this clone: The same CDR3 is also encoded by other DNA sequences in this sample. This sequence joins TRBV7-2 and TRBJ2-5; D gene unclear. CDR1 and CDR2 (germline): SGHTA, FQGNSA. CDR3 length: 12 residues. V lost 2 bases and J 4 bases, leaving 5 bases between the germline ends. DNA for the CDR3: TGTGCCAGCAGCTTAAGCAGAGAGACCCAGTACTTC. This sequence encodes CASSLSRETQYF.

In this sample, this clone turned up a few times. The CDR3 reads CATVDRGYGYTF. The CDR3 nucleotides are TGTGCCACCGTGGACAGGGGATATGGCTACACCTTC. This chain uses TRBV6-5 with TRBJ1-2, with 9 bases that match TRBD1. The V gene end was trimmed by 10 bases and the J gene end by 5 bases; junction bases not matched to a gene: 5. In germline, CDR1 is MNHEY, CDR2 SVGAGI. CDR3 length: 12 amino acids.

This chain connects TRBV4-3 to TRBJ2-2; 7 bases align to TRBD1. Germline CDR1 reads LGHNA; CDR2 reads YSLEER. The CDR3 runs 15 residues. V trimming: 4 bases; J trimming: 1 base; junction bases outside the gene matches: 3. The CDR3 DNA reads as TGCGCCAGCAGCCGTGGACAGGAGAACACCGGGGAGCTGTTTTTT. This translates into CASSRGQENTGELFF.

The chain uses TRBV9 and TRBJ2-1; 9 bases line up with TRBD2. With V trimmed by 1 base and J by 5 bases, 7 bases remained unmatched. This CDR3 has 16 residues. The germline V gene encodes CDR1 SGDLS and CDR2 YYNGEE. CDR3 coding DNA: TGTGCCAGCAGCGTAATGGCGGGAGGGGGTCACAATGAGCAGTTCTTC. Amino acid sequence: CASSVMAGGGHNEQFF.

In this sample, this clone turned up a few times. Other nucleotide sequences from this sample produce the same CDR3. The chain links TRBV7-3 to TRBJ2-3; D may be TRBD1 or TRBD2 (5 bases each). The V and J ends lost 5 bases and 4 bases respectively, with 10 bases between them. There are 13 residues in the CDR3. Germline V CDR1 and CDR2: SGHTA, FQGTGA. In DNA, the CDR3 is TGTGCCAGCAGCGAGGGGCCGGCAGATACGCAGTATTTT. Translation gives CASSEGPADTQYF.

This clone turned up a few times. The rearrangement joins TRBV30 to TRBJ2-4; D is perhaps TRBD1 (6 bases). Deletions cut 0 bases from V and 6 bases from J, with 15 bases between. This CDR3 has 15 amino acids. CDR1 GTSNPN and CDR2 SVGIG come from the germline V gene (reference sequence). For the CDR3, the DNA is TGTGCCTGGAGTGTTCGAGGGGGTGGGGGAAACATTCAGTACTTC. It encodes CAWSVRGGGGNIQYF.

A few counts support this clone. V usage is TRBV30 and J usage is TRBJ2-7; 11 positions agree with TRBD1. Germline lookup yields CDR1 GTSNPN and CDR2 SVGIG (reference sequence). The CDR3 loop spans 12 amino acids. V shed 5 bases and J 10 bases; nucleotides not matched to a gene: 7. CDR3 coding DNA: TGTGCCTGGGGGACAGGGGGGAACCTCCAGTACGTC. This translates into CAWGTGGNLQYV.

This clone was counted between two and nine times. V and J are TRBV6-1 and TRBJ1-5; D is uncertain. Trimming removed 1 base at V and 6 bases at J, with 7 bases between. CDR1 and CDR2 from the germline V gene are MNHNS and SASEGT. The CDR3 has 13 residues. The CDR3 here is CASSEVVTQPQHF. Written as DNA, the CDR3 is TGTGCCAGCAGTGAAGTGGTAACTCAGCCCCAGCATTTT.